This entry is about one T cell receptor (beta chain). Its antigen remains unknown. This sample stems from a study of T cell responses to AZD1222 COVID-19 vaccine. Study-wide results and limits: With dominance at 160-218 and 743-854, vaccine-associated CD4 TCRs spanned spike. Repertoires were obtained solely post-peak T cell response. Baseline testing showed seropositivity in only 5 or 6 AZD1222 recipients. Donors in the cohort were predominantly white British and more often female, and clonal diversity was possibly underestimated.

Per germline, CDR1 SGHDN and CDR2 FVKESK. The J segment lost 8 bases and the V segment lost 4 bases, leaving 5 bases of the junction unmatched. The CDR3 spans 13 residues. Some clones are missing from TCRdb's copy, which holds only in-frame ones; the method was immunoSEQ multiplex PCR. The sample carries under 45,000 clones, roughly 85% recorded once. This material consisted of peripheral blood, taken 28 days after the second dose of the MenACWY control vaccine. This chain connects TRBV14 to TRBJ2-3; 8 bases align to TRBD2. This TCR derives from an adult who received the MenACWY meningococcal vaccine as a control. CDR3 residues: CASSPARGGTQYF. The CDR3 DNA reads TGTGCCAGCAGCCCTGCCCGGGGGGGTACGCAGTATTTT. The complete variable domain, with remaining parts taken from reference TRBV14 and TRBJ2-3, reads EAGVTQFPSHSVIEKGQTVTLRCDPISGHDNLYWYRRVMGKEIKFLLHFVKESKQDESGMPNNRFLAERTGGTYSTLKVQPAELEDSGVYFCASSPARGGTQYFGPGTRLTVL.